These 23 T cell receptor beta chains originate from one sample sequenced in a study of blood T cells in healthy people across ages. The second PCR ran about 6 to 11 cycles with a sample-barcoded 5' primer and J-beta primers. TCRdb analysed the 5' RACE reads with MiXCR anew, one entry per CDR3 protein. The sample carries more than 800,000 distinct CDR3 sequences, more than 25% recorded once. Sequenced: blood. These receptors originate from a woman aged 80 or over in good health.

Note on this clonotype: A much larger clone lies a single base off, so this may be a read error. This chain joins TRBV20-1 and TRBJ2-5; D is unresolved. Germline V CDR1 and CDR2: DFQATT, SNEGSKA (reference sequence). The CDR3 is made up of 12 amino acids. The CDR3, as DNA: TGCAGTGCTACTGACCAGGAAGAGACCCGGTACTTC. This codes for CSATDQEETRYF.

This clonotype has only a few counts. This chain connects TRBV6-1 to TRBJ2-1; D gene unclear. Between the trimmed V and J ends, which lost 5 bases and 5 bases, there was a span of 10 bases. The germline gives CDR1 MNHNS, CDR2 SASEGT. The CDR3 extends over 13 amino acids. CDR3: CASSRLENNEQFF. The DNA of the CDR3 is TGTGCCAGCAGTAGACTGGAAAACAATGAGCAGTTCTTC.

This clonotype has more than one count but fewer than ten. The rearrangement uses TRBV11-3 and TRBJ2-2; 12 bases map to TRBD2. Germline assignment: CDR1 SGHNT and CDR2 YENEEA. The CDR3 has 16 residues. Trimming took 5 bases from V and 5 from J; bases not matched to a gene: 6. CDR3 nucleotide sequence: TGTGCCAGCAGCAATGCCCTAGCGGGGGGGACCGGGGAGCTGTTTTTT. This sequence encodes CASSNALAGGTGELFF.

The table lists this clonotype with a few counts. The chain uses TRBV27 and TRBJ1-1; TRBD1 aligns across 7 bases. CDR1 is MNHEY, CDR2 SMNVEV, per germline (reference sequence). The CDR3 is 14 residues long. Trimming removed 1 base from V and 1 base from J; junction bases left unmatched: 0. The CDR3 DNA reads TGTGCCAGCAGTTTATACAGGGGGAACACTGAAGCTTTCTTT. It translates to CASSLYRGNTEAFF.

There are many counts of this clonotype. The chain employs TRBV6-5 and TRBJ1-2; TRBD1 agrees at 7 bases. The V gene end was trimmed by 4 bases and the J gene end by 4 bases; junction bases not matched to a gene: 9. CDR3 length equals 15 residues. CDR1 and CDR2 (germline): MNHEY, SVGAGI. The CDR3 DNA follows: TGTGCCAGCAGTTCAGACAGGGCCCGGGGCTATGGCTACACCTTC. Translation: CASSSDRARGYGYTF.

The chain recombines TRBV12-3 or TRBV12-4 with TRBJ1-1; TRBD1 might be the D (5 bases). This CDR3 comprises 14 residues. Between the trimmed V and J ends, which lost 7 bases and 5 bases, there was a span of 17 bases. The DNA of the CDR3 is TGTGCCAGCACCTGGAGGGGCGCGAGGACTGAAGCTTTCTTT. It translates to CASTWRGARTEAFF.

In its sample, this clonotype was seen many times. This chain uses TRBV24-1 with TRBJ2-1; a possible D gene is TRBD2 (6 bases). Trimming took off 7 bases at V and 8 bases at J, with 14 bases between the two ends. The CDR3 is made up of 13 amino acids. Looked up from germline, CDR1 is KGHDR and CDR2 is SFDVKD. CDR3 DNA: TGTGCCACCAGAAAGCAGGGAGGACATGAGCAGTTCTTC. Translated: CATRKQGGHEQFF.

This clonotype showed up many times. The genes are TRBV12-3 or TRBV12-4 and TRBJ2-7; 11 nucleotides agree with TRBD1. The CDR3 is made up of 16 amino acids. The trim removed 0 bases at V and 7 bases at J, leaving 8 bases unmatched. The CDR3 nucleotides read TGTGCCAGCAGTTTAGCGGGGGACAGGGGGGATTTAGAGCAGTACTTC. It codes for CASSLAGDRGDLEQYF.

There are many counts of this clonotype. The CDR3 protein is CASRSGLGFNEQFF. CDR3 DNA sequence: TGTGCCAGCAGGTCGGGGTTAGGGTTCAATGAGCAGTTCTTC. V is TRBV6-2 or TRBV6-3 and J is TRBJ2-1, with D maybe TRBD2 (5 bases). The V end was cut by 6 bases, the J end by 6 bases, with 15 bases between. This CDR3 has 14 residues. Per germline, CDR1 MNHEY and CDR2 SVGEGT.

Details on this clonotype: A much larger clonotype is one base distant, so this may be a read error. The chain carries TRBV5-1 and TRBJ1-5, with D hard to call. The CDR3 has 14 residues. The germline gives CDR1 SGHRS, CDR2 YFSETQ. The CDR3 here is CPSSSGSGNQPQHF. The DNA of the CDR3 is TGCCCCAGCAGCTCTGGGTCTGGCAATCAGCCCCAGCATTTT.

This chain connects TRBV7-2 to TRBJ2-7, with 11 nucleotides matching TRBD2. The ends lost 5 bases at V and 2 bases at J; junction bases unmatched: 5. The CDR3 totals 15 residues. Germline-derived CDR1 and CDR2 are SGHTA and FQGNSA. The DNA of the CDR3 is TGTGCCAGCAGCCAAAAGACTAGCGGGGCCTACGAGCAGTACTTC. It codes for CASSQKTSGAYEQYF.

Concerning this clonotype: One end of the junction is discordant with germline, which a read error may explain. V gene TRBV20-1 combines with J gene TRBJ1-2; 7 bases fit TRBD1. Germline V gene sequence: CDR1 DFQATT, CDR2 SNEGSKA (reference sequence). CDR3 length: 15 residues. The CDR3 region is CSAIPGGVSGYGHTF. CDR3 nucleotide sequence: TGCAGTGCTATCCCAGGGGGGGTATCTGGCTATGGCCACACCTTC.

CDR3 in amino acids: CASKGKAYEQYF. The CDR3 region has the DNA TGTGCCAGCAAGGGTAAAGCCTACGAGCAGTACTTC. V gene TRBV28 combines with J gene TRBJ2-7; no clear D. The CDR3 is 12 residues long. V lost 7 bases and J 2 bases, leaving 9 bases between the germline ends. The V gene's germline CDR1 is MDHEN and CDR2 SYDVKM. The full variable domain, rest sourced from reference TRBV28 and TRBJ2-7, is DVKVTQSSRYLVKRTGEKVFLECVQDMDHENMFWYRQDPGLGLRLIYFSYDVKMKEKGDIPEGYSVSREKKERFSLILESASTNQTSMYLCASKGKAYEQYFGPGTRLTVT.

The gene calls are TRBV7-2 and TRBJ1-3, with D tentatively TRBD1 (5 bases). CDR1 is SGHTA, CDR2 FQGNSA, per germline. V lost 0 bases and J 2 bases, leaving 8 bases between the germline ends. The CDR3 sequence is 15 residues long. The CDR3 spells CASSLALGAGNTIYF. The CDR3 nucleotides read TGTGCCAGCAGCTTAGCGCTAGGGGCTGGAAACACCATATATTTT.

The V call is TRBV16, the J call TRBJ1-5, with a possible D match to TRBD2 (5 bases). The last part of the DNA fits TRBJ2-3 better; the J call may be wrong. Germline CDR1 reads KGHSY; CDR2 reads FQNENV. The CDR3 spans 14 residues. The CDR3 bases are TGTGCCAGCAGCCAAGCCCGGGAAAATCAGCCCCAGTATTTT. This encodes CASSQARENQPQYF.

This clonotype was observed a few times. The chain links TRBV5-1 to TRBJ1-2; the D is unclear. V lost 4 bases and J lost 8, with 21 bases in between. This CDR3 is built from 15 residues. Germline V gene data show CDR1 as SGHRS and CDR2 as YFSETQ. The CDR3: CASSQGPRPGGGYTF. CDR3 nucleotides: TGCGCCAGCAGCCAAGGGCCACGACCGGGTGGGGGCTACACCTTC.

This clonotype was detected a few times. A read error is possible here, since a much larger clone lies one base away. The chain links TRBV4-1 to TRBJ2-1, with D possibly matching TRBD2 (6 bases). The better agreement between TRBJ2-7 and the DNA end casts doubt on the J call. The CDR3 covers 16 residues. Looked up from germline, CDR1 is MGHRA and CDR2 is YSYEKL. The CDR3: CASSQGAGSSYNEQYF. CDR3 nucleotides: TGCGCCAGCAGCCAAGGGGCGGGGAGCTCCTACAATGAGCAGTACTTC.

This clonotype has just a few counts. The CDR3 spells CASSLSRQGRNTGELFF. DNA of the CDR3: TGTGCCAGCAGCTTATCTAGGCAGGGGAGGAACACCGGGGAGCTGTTTTTT. This chain connects TRBV7-2 to TRBJ2-2; the D gene is possibly TRBD1 (6 bases). The CDR3 is made up of 17 amino acids. Per the germline V gene, CDR1 is SGHTA and CDR2 is FQGNSA. Deletions cut 2 bases from V and 1 base from J, with 14 bases between.

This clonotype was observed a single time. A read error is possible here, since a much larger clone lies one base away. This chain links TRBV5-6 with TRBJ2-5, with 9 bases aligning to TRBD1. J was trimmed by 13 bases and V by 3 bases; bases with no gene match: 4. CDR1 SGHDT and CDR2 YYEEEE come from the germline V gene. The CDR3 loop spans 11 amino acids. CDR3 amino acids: CASSSGTGTYF. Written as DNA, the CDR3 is TGTGCCAGCAGCTCCGGGACAGGGACGTACTTC.

The CDR3 loop reads CAISDPGKLAKNIQYF. CDR3 nucleotides: TGTGCCATCAGTGACCCAGGGAAACTAGCCAAAAACATTCAGTACTTC. The chain is built from TRBV10-3 and TRBJ2-4; a possible D gene is TRBD1 (5 bases). Germline V gene sequence: CDR1 ENHRY, CDR2 SYGVKD. This CDR3 is built from 16 residues. Trimming left V 3 bases short and J 0 bases short, with 12 bases between.

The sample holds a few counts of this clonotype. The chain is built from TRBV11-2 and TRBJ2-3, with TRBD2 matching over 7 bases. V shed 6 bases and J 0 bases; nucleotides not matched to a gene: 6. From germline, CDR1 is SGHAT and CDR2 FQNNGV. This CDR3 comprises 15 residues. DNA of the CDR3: TGTGCCAGCAGGACTGGGGGGGGGAGCACAGATACGCAGTATTTT. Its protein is CASRTGGGSTDTQYF. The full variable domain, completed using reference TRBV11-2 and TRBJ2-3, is EAGVAQSPRYKIIEKRQSVAFWCNPISGHATLYWYQQILGQGPKLLIQFQNNGVVDDSQLPKDRFSAERLKGVDSTLKIQPAKLEDSAVYLCASRTGGGSTDTQYFGPGTRLTVL.

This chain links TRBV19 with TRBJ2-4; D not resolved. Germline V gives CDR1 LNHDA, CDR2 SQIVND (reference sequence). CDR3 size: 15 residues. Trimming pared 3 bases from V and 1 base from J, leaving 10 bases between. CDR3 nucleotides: TGTGCCAGTAGTATGGTATGGACCGCCAAAAACATTCAGTACTTC. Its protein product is CASSMVWTAKNIQYF.

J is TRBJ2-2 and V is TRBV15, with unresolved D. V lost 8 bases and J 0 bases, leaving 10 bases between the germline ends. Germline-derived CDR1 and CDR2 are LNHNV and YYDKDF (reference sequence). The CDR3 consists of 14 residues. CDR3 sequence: CATQRAPNTGELFF. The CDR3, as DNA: TGTGCCACCCAACGGGCCCCGAACACCGGGGAGCTGTTTTTT.